This entry lists 18 T cell receptor beta chains sequenced from one sample in a study of shared clonotypes between healthy human individuals (dated by TCRdb to the early 2020s). To prepare the library, the immunoSEQ multiplex PCR assay was applied. TCRdb limited this immuneACCESS table to in-frame rearrangements with V and J called. A share of clones is missing; checked studies link under half to unresolved V genes, and the rest is unexplained. This sample holds about 470,000 clones; about four fifths were observed only once. The ten top clones hold roughly 13% of the sample. The specimen sequenced was PBMCs. The receptors were gathered from a woman between 35 and 50 years old in good health. Some clones in this sample may be carry-over from other donors' samples.

This clone was observed a few times. The genes are TRBV19 and TRBJ1-1, with 9 nucleotides matching TRBD1. CDR1 LNHDA and CDR2 SQIVND come from the germline V gene (reference sequence). The J segment lost 2 bases and the V segment lost 9 bases, leaving 4 bases of the junction unmatched. The CDR3 is made up of 13 amino acids. The CDR3: CASGDRDNTEAFF. The CDR3 region has the DNA TGTGCCAGCGGGGACAGGGACAACACTGAAGCTTTCTTT.

V gene TRBV10-3 combines with J gene TRBJ1-1; TRBD1 matches 8 bases. J was trimmed by 1 base and V by 3 bases; bases with no gene match: 7. The V gene's germline CDR1 is ENHRY and CDR2 SYGVKD. The CDR3 has 16 residues. The CDR3, as DNA: TGTGCCATCAGTGACCGGACAGGGAAGCAGAACACTGAAGCTTTCTTT. Protein sequence: CAISDRTGKQNTEAFF.

Of note for this clone: This specimen includes other DNA sequences encoding the same CDR3. V usage is TRBV18 and J usage is TRBJ2-6; D is ambiguous. Germline assignment: CDR1 KGHSH and CDR2 LQKENI. Between the trimmed V and J ends, which lost 2 bases and 4 bases, there was a span of 6 bases. CDR3 size: 14 residues. The CDR3 DNA reads TGTGCCAGCTCACCAGGGTCCGGGGCCAACGTCCTGACTTTC. It yields the protein CASSPGSGANVLTF.

The chain couples TRBV28 to TRBJ2-2; 12 bases are shared with TRBD1. This CDR3 has 16 amino acids. Trimming at V came to 1 base and at J to 13 bases, leaving 10 bases not matched to a gene. Germline CDR1 is MDHEN and CDR2 is SYDVKM. This CDR3 is CASSLLGTGGEMGLFF. The CDR3 DNA follows: TGTGCCAGCAGTTTATTAGGGACAGGGGGCGAAATGGGGCTGTTTTTT. Using reference TRBV28 and TRBJ2-2 for the parts outside the CDR3, the full variable domain is DVKVTQSSRYLVKRTGEKVFLECVQDMDHENMFWYRQDPGLGLRLIYFSYDVKMKEKGDIPEGYSVSREKKERFSLILESASTNQTSMYLCASSLLGTGGEMGLFFGEGSRLTVL.

This clone came up once. This chain links TRBV5-4 with TRBJ2-5; no reliable D call. The CDR3 is 14 amino acids. Germline CDR1 reads SGHNT; CDR2 reads YYREEE (reference sequence). V was clipped by 0 bases and J by 3 bases, with 9 bases between them. CDR3 protein: CASSLGVAEETQYF. The CDR3 coding sequence is TGTGCCAGCAGCTTGGGGGTAGCTGAAGAGACCCAGTACTTC.

The chain uses TRBV28 and TRBJ1-5, with D possibly TRBD1 on 6 matching bases. Trimming cost V 6 bases and J 5 bases, with 17 bases left between them. Germline V gives CDR1 MDHEN, CDR2 SYDVKM. The CDR3 has 15 amino acids. The CDR3 sequence is CASRPQGSRDQPQHF. The CDR3 nucleotides are TGTGCCAGCAGGCCCCAGGGGTCTAGGGATCAGCCCCAGCATTTT.

The J gene is TRBJ1-2, the V gene TRBV5-4; 8 nucleotides line up with TRBD1. Germline V lookup: CDR1 SGHNT, CDR2 YYREEE (reference sequence). V lost 0 bases and J lost 2; bases outside the gene matches: 3. The CDR3 loop spans 15 amino acids. The CDR3 spells CASSLAGGPNYGYTF. The CDR3 DNA sequence: TGTGCCAGCAGCTTGGCAGGGGGCCCGAACTATGGCTACACCTTC.

V usage is TRBV27 and J usage is TRBJ2-1; 10 nucleotides align to TRBD2. The CDR3 runs 16 residues. The V segment lost 5 bases and the J segment 5 bases; nucleotides outside the gene matches: 9. Germline V gene lookup returns CDR1 MNHEY and CDR2 SMNVEV (reference sequence). CDR3 DNA sequence: TGTGCCAGCAGTGCCCGACTAGCGGGTCTAAACAATGAGCAGTTCTTC. It specifies CASSARLAGLNNEQFF.

The rearrangement uses TRBV10-3 and TRBJ2-5; D possibly corresponds to TRBD2 (7 bases). The CDR3 spans 12 residues. The V end was cut by 8 bases, the J end by 4 bases, with 11 bases between. CDR1 is ENHRY, CDR2 SYGVKD, per germline. CDR3 residues: CAIGGGGETQYF. The CDR3 DNA follows: TGTGCCATCGGCGGGGGCGGAGAGACCCAGTACTTC.

The chain combines TRBV19 with TRBJ1-5; 10 bases line up with TRBD1. V dropped 10 bases and J dropped 3; count of bases not matched to a gene: 12. Germline lookup yields CDR1 LNHDA and CDR2 SQIVND (reference sequence). This CDR3 contains 16 residues. In DNA, the CDR3 is TGTGCCACCTGCGCCACCGGGACAGGGGCCAATCAGCCCCAGCATTTT. Its protein is CATCATGTGANQPQHF.

CDR3 sequence reads: CASSSTGYSYEQYF. The CDR3 DNA sequence: TGTGCCAGCAGCTCCACAGGGTATTCCTACGAGCAGTACTTC. The chain links TRBV7-2 to TRBJ2-7; the D gene is possibly TRBD1 (6 bases). This CDR3 comprises 14 residues. From germline, CDR1 is SGHTA and CDR2 FQGNSA. The V end lost 4 bases, the J end lost 1 base, and 11 bases lay between the germline ends.

The chain has TRBV7-3 and TRBJ2-2, with TRBD1 matching over 8 bases. The germline V gene encodes CDR1 SGHTA and CDR2 FQGTGA. The CDR3 extends over 15 amino acids. V dropped 5 bases and J dropped 1; count of bases not matched to a gene: 3. The CDR3 loop reads CASSQTGGNTGELFF. The CDR3 coding sequence is TGTGCCAGCAGCCAAACAGGGGGGAACACCGGGGAGCTGTTTTTT. Looking up the rest from reference TRBV7-3 and TRBJ2-2 gives the full variable domain: GAGVSQTPSNKVTEKGKYVELRCDPISGHTALYWYRQSLGQGPEFLIYFQGTGAADDSGLPNDRFFAVRPEGSVSTLKIQRTERGDSAVYLCASSQTGGNTGELFFGEGSRLTVL.

This chain joins TRBV6-5 and TRBJ2-2; D gene ambiguous. The germline V gene has CDR1 MNHEY and CDR2 SVGAGI. The CDR3 has 12 amino acids. Trimming removed 5 bases from V and 7 bases from J, with 8 bases in between. In DNA form, the CDR3 reads TGTGCCAGCAGTCGAACTAACGGGGAGCTGTTTTTT. As protein: CASSRTNGELFF.

The gene calls are TRBV28 and TRBJ2-1; D is uncertain. The CDR3 has 18 residues. The V and J ends lost 6 bases and 2 bases respectively, with 23 bases between them. Germline V lookup: CDR1 MDHEN, CDR2 SYDVKM. The CDR3 sequence is CASRQSHYGRTPYNEQFF. In DNA, the CDR3 is TGTGCCAGCAGACAAAGTCATTACGGGCGTACACCCTACAATGAGCAGTTCTTC.

This rearrangement joins TRBV2 to TRBJ1-5; the D is unclear. CDR3 length: 13 residues. Germline V gives CDR1 SNHLY, CDR2 FYNNEI. V lost 4 bases and J 4 bases, leaving 8 bases between the germline ends. The CDR3 reads CASSGGENQPQHF. In DNA, the CDR3 is TGTGCCAGCAGTGGTGGGGAGAATCAGCCCCAGCATTTT.

The rearrangement links TRBV7-3 to TRBJ2-5; TRBD1 aligns across 12 bases. CDR1 is SGHTA, CDR2 FQGTGA, per germline. J gave up 4 bases and V 5 bases, and 5 bases lay outside the gene matches. The CDR3 runs 15 residues. The CDR3 DNA reads TGTGCCAGCAGCCGCGGGACAGGGGGCCCAGAGACCCAGTACTTC. It yields the protein CASSRGTGGPETQYF. The whole variable domain, remainder taken from reference TRBV7-3 and TRBJ2-5, is GAGVSQTPSNKVTEKGKYVELRCDPISGHTALYWYRQSLGQGPEFLIYFQGTGAADDSGLPNDRFFAVRPEGSVSTLKIQRTERGDSAVYLCASSRGTGGPETQYFGPGTRLLVL.

The CDR3 here is CASSVTGGGWETQYF. The CDR3 DNA follows: TGTGCCAGCAGCGTCACAGGGGGAGGTTGGGAGACCCAGTACTTC. The V call is TRBV7-3, the J call TRBJ2-5; TRBD1 agrees at 8 bases. After removal of 5 bases from V and 5 bases from J, the junction contained 10 bases not matched to a gene. This CDR3 is 15 amino acids long. Germline loops: CDR1 SGHTA, CDR2 FQGTGA.

This clone appeared a few times. The V and J genes are TRBV18 and TRBJ2-1; TRBD1 might be the D (5 bases). Germline V CDR1 and CDR2: KGHSH, LQKENI. CDR3 length: 14 residues. The ends were cut back, 3 bases at V and 5 bases at J, with 11 bases in the middle. The CDR3: CASSPPTGNNEQFF. DNA for the CDR3: TGTGCCAGCTCACCCCCCACAGGAAACAATGAGCAGTTCTTC.